The 4 T cell receptor beta chains below come from one sample, sequenced in a study of blood T cell dynamics during melanoma immunotherapy. The data were produced by immunoSEQ multiplex PCR, yet TCRdb's version contains in-frame clones alone and is incomplete. The sample yields 9,100 or so clones, about 85% seen once. Sample time point: week 3, after first cycle of checkpoint inhibitor. The specimen was blood, collected from a patient treated with checkpoint blockade. The origin of the receptors is a human donor with melanoma.

This clone came up once. This rearrangement joins TRBV30 to TRBJ2-7; the D is unclear. The germline V gene encodes CDR1 GTSNPN and CDR2 SVGIG (reference sequence). Trimming shortened V by 3 bases and J by 0 bases, and 9 bases separated the two germline ends. The CDR3 contains 13 residues. The CDR3 coding sequence is TGTGCCTGGAGGACGGACGGCTCCTACGAGCAGTACTTC. It yields the protein CAWRTDGSYEQYF.

The chain has TRBV5-8 and TRBJ1-2, with D possibly matching TRBD1 (6 bases). The germline V gene encodes CDR1 SGHTS and CDR2 YDEGEE. Trimming took off 6 bases at V and 8 bases at J, with 17 bases between the two ends. The CDR3 contains 13 residues. CDR3 sequence reads: CASIPRGGSGYTF. CDR3 in DNA: TGTGCCAGCATTCCTAGGGGGGGAAGCGGCTACACCTTC.

Worth noting for this clone: This sample also contains other DNA sequences that code for the same CDR3. The CDR3 spells CASSPDRLDTGELFF. The CDR3 bases are TGTGCCAGCAGCCCGGACAGGCTAGACACCGGGGAGCTGTTTTTT. The chain employs TRBV5-6 and TRBJ2-2; 7 bases fit TRBD1. The trim removed 4 bases at V and 3 bases at J, leaving 6 bases unmatched. Germline assignment: CDR1 SGHDT and CDR2 YYEEEE. The CDR3 is 15 amino acids. Supplemented by reference TRBV5-6 and TRBJ2-2, the full variable domain reads DAGVTQSPTHLIKTRGQQVTLRCSPKSGHDTVSWYQQALGQGPQFIFQYYEEEERQRGNFPDRFSGHQFPNYSSELNVNALLLGDSALYLCASSPDRLDTGELFFGEGSRLTVL.

This chain links TRBV28 with TRBJ2-5; the D gene is possibly TRBD1 (6 bases). The germline V and J ends were trimmed by 6 bases and 5 bases, with 10 bases remaining between them. This CDR3 comprises 12 residues. The germline CDR1 and CDR2 sequences are MDHEN and SYDVKM. CDR3 sequence: CASRSGEETQYF. DNA for the CDR3: TGTGCCAGCAGGTCAGGGGAGGAGACCCAGTACTTC.